The 5 T cell receptor beta chains below come from one sample, sequenced in a study of technical replicates of blood from a few donors (TCRdb year 2017). The receptor library was made with the immunoSEQ multiplex PCR assay. TCRdb carries this immuneACCESS record with in-frame sequences only. Its versions omit some clonotypes, under half of them owing to an unresolved V gene in the studies checked, with the rest unexplained. The sample contains 95,000 to 100,000 clones, 96% of them found a single time. The ten largest make up approximately 0.2% of the sample. Sequenced input: T cells isolated from PBMCs. The receptors were gathered from a human donor in good health.

The chain has TRBV14 and TRBJ2-7; D call uncertain. The CDR3 spans 12 residues. V was pared by 4 bases and J by 8 bases, with 12 bases between. Germline CDR1 SGHDN, CDR2 FVKESK. The CDR3 sequence: CASSRSRVQQYF. The CDR3 nucleotides are TGTGCCAGCAGCCGGAGCAGAGTACAGCAGTACTTC.

This clone was seen a handful of times. The V and J genes are TRBV5-1 and TRBJ1-1, with a possible D match to TRBD1 (6 bases). V was cut by 4 bases and J by 4 bases, with 17 bases left in between. The CDR3 totals 15 residues. Germline loops: CDR1 SGHRS, CDR2 YFSETQ. Here the CDR3 reads CASSPTTGTITEAFF. The CDR3 bases are TGCGCCAGCAGCCCAACGACAGGCACGATCACTGAAGCTTTCTTT. The variable domain in full, with the rest retrieved from reference TRBV5-1 and TRBJ1-1, is KAGVTQTPRYLIKTRGQQVTLSCSPISGHRSVSWYQQTPGQGLQFLFEYFSETQRNKGNFPGRFSGRQFSNSRSEMNVSTLELGDSALYLCASSPTTGTITEAFFGQGTRLTVV.

This clone was recorded only once. The chain couples TRBV11-3 to TRBJ2-1, with TRBD2 identical over 8 bases. The V segment lost 0 bases and the J segment 2 bases; nucleotides outside the gene matches: 3. The CDR3 runs to 16 residues. Germline V gene lookup returns CDR1 SGHNT and CDR2 YENEEA. CDR3 loop: CASSLDRTSPYNEQFF. CDR3 coding DNA: TGTGCCAGCAGCTTAGACAGGACTAGCCCCTACAATGAGCAGTTCTTC.

The chain carries TRBV5-1 and TRBJ2-3; 7 bases map to TRBD1. CDR3 size: 15 residues. CDR1 is SGHRS and CDR2 is YFSETQ in the germline V gene. V lost 4 bases, J lost 2 bases, and 7 bases stayed unmatched. The CDR3 spells CASSRGDSPTDTQYF. The CDR3 DNA reads TGCGCCAGCAGCCGAGGGGACAGCCCCACAGATACGCAGTATTTT. Looking up the rest from reference TRBV5-1 and TRBJ2-3 gives the full variable domain: KAGVTQTPRYLIKTRGQQVTLSCSPISGHRSVSWYQQTPGQGLQFLFEYFSETQRNKGNFPGRFSGRQFSNSRSEMNVSTLELGDSALYLCASSRGDSPTDTQYFGPGTRLTVL.

V usage is TRBV30 and J usage is TRBJ1-1; 8 bases are a match to TRBD1. From germline, CDR1 is GTSNPN and CDR2 SVGIG (reference sequence). The CDR3 loop spans 12 amino acids. J was trimmed by 9 bases and V by 5 bases; bases with no gene match: 8. In DNA, the CDR3 is TGTGCCTGGGGCGGACAGGGAGGCAAAGCTTTCTTT. Protein: CAWGGQGGKAFF.